A single T cell receptor beta chain is shown here with its context. This record belongs to a study of identical twins. TCRdb itself ran the 5' RACE reads through MiXCR, one entry per CDR3 protein. The sample records under 250,000 distinct CDR3 sequences, around 10% being singletons. The clonotype originates from a woman aged 18 to 35 in good health. The sample consisted of memory (CD45RO+) T cells sorted from blood.

The DNA of the CDR3 is TGTGCCAGCAGCTTGACTAGCGGGAACTACGAGCAGTACTTC. Amino acid sequence: CASSLTSGNYEQYF. This sequence joins TRBV5-5 and TRBJ2-7; 10 bases fit TRBD2. The CDR3 totals 14 residues. The germline V gene encodes CDR1 SGHKS and CDR2 YYEKEE (reference sequence). V lost 1 base and J lost 3; bases outside the gene matches: 1.